This T cell receptor beta chain was captured by sequencing in a study of cytomegalovirus exposure and HLA in healthy donors. About the research overall: A preliminary data release comprised tens of millions of unique TCRs obtained from HLA-typed donors.

CDR3 length: 15 residues. Trimming removed 6 bases from V and 5 bases from J; junction bases left unmatched: 7. Germline-derived CDR1 and CDR2 are MNHNY and SVGAGI (reference sequence). Primers: 60 Vbeta forward and 13 Jbeta reverse. Generated by immunoSEQ multiplex PCR, the TCRdb table keeps only in-frame clones and is missing some. The repertoire table contains fewer than 150,000 clones. This clonotype originated in a man aged 35 to 55 in good health and CMV-seronegative. Material: PBMCs. The rearrangement joins TRBV6-6 to TRBJ2-3; TRBD2 matches 11 bases. This CDR3 reads CASRDSGGAGDTQYF. DNA of the CDR3: TGTGCCAGCAGAGATAGCGGGGGGGCCGGAGATACGCAGTATTTT.